Below, 30 T cell receptor beta chains from the same sample are listed, as sequenced in a study of cytomegalovirus exposure and HLA in healthy donors. Both 60 Vbeta primers and 13 Jbeta primers went into the PCR. Libraries were prepared by immunoSEQ multiplex PCR; TCRdb keeps only in-frame clonotypes and omits some of them. Of some 200,000 clones in the sample, 60% to 80% were seen once. Input material: PBMCs. Receptors were obtained from a female donor in good health and CMV-seronegative.

V usage is TRBV11-1 and J usage is TRBJ2-3; 12 nucleotides match TRBD2. V shed 4 bases, J shed 4 bases, and the junction held 6 bases outside the gene matches. CDR1 SGHAT and CDR2 FQDESV come from the germline V gene (reference sequence). This CDR3 has 16 amino acids. CDR3 loop: CASSSPWTSGADTQYF. DNA of the CDR3: TGTGCCAGCAGCTCCCCGTGGACTAGCGGGGCAGATACGCAGTATTTT.

The chain employs TRBV10-1 and TRBJ2-5; possible D gene TRBD1, 6 bases. The DNA end is more similar to TRBJ2-7, so the J call may be wrong. This CDR3 is 13 amino acids long. Germline CDR1 WNHNN, CDR2 SYGVQD (reference sequence). CDR3 nucleotides: TGCGCCAGCAGTGGCAGGGGCAGGTACGAGCAGTACTTC. Its translation: CASSGRGRYEQYF.

This sequence joins TRBV1 and TRBJ1-3. TRBV1 is annotated as a pseudogene. This CDR3 spans 16 amino acids. The CDR3 reads CTSSPRRGRSGNTIYF. DNA of the CDR3: TGCACCAGCAGCCCTCGGCGGGGAAGGTCTGGAAACACCATATATTTT.

The chain has TRBV5-5 and TRBJ2-7; TRBD1 matches 7 bases. The CDR3 is 17 residues long. After removal of 0 bases from V and 0 bases from J, the junction contained 9 bases not matched to a gene. CDR1 and CDR2 from the germline V gene are SGHKS and YYEKEE (reference sequence). CDR3 residues: CASSLEAITGDSYEQYF. The CDR3 DNA reads as TGTGCCAGCAGCTTGGAAGCCATCACAGGGGACTCCTACGAGCAGTACTTC.

This sequence joins TRBV19 and TRBJ1-2, with a possible D match to TRBD1 (5 bases). Looked up from germline, CDR1 is LNHDA and CDR2 is SQIVND (reference sequence). Trimming removed 5 bases at V and 0 bases at J, with 28 bases between. The CDR3 is made up of 20 amino acids. CDR3 sequence: CASSPQSRWRGELTNYGYTF. The CDR3 coding sequence is TGTGCCAGTAGTCCCCAATCTCGGTGGAGGGGCGAACTTACTAACTATGGCTACACCTTC.

The chain carries TRBV7-3 and TRBJ1-1; weak D call: TRBD1 (6 bases). V was clipped by 5 bases and J by 3 bases, with 13 bases between them. There are 14 residues in the CDR3. The germline V gene encodes CDR1 SGHTA and CDR2 FQGTGA. CDR3 sequence (DNA): TGTGCCAGCAGCGACGGGACACCTTACACTGAAGCTTTCTTT. It is translated as CASSDGTPYTEAFF.

This sequence joins TRBV7-9 and TRBJ1-4, with 9 bases aligning to TRBD1. From germline, CDR1 is SEHNR and CDR2 FQNEAQ (reference sequence). The junction had 9 bases not matched to a gene; V was cut back by 6 bases and J by 7 bases. The CDR3 length is 15 residues. This CDR3 is CASRDGQGTLEKLFF. The CDR3, as DNA: TGTGCCAGCAGGGACGGACAGGGGACCCTTGAAAAACTGTTTTTT.

The chain combines TRBV9 with TRBJ1-1, with 8 bases identical to TRBD1. The CDR3 totals 15 residues. Trimming cost V 4 bases and J 3 bases; bases outside gene matches: 8. CDR1 and CDR2 (germline): SGDLS, YYNGEE. The CDR3 sequence: CASSPRQGLDTEAFF. CDR3 DNA sequence: TGTGCCAGCAGCCCCCGACAGGGGTTGGACACTGAAGCTTTCTTT.

The rearrangement joins TRBV18 to TRBJ2-5; D possibly corresponds to TRBD1 (5 bases). The V end lost 4 bases, the J end lost 4 bases, and 10 bases lay between the germline ends. The length of the CDR3 is 13 residues. Germline V gene sequence: CDR1 KGHSH, CDR2 LQKENI. The DNA of the CDR3 is TGTGCCAGCTCACGCTCAGGGTCAGAGACCCAGTACTTC. Translated, it gives CASSRSGSETQYF.

The chain recombines TRBV30 with TRBJ1-2; TRBD1 aligns across 7 bases. V lost 4 bases, J lost 8 bases, and 4 bases stayed unmatched. CDR1 is GTSNPN and CDR2 is SVGIG in the germline V gene (reference sequence). The length of the CDR3 is 11 residues. CDR3 protein: CAWNRGNGYTF. CDR3 DNA sequence: TGTGCCTGGAACAGGGGAAACGGCTACACCTTC.

This clone appeared a single time. This chain joins TRBV5-1 and TRBJ1-4; D is uncertain. The CDR3 is 12 amino acids. V was trimmed by 10 bases and J by 3 bases, leaving 10 bases between them. The V gene's germline CDR1 is SGHRS and CDR2 YFSETQ. Written as DNA, the CDR3 is TGCGCCCAGCGGGTGGCTAATGAAAAACTGTTTTTT. This sequence encodes CAQRVANEKLFF.

This rearrangement joins TRBV5-5 to TRBJ1-6; D uncertain. V was clipped by 2 bases and J by 12 bases, with 6 bases between them. The CDR3 spans 11 residues. The germline V gene has CDR1 SGHKS and CDR2 YYEKEE (reference sequence). The CDR3 loop reads CASSLSGPLHF. CDR3 coding DNA: TGTGCCAGCAGCTTATCCGGACCCCTCCACTTT.

This chain's CDR3 is CASIGEFFSNQPQHF. The CDR3 DNA is TGTGCCAGCATAGGAGAATTTTTTAGCAATCAGCCCCAGCATTTT. The rearrangement uses TRBV6-1 and TRBJ1-5; no clear D. V was cut by 7 bases and J by 0 bases, with 13 bases left in between. CDR1 is MNHNS, CDR2 SASEGT, per germline. The CDR3 extends over 15 amino acids.

This clone was observed a few times. CDR3 DNA sequence: TGTGCCAGCAGTAAAACTAGCGGGATAATGAGGGAGCAGTTCTTC. It encodes CASSKTSGIMREQFF. The rearrangement links TRBV27 to TRBJ2-1, with 10 bases that match TRBD2. V shed 5 bases and J 10 bases; nucleotides not matched to a gene: 11. Germline CDR1 is MNHEY and CDR2 is SMNVEV (reference sequence). The CDR3 loop spans 15 amino acids.

The CDR3 loop reads CASSVREPYSGGFYNSPLHF. The CDR3 DNA sequence: TGTGCCAGCAGCGTCCGGGAGCCTTATTCCGGGGGGTTTTATAATTCACCCCTCCACTTT. The V call is TRBV12-1, the J call TRBJ1-6. TRBV12-1 is reported as a pseudogene. The CDR3 loop spans 20 amino acids.

The rearrangement uses TRBV19 and TRBJ1-1, with TRBD1 matching 7 bases. This CDR3 has 13 amino acids. Germline CDR1 LNHDA, CDR2 SQIVND (reference sequence). V was clipped by 6 bases and J by 1 base; unmatched bases: 2. The CDR3 DNA is TGTGCCAGTAGGGACAGGAAGAACACTGAAGCTTTCTTT. Amino acids: CASRDRKNTEAFF. Supplemented by reference TRBV19 and TRBJ1-1, the full variable domain reads DGGITQSPKYLFRKEGQNVTLSCEQNLNHDAMYWYRQDPGQGLRLIYYSQIVNDFQKGDIAEGYSVSREKKESFPLTVTSAQKNPTAFYLCASRDRKNTEAFFGQGTRLTVV.

This chain connects TRBV5-8 to TRBJ1-5; maybe TRBD1 (5 bases). The CDR3 has 14 amino acids. Germline lookup yields CDR1 SGHTS and CDR2 YDEGEE. Trimming stripped 2 bases from V and 6 bases from J, with 12 bases between. The CDR3 nucleotides read TGTGCCAGCAGCTTCCCGGGGGTTAGTCAGCCCCAGCATTTT. Protein product: CASSFPGVSQPQHF.

The chain employs TRBV5-1 and TRBJ1-2; a possible D gene is TRBD1 (5 bases). CDR1 and CDR2 from the germline V gene are SGHRS and YFSETQ. This CDR3 comprises 15 residues. V lost 4 bases and J 3 bases, leaving 16 bases between the germline ends. CDR3 loop: CASSPRQGGDYGYTF. The CDR3 DNA reads TGCGCCAGCAGCCCGCGGCAGGGAGGTGACTATGGCTACACCTTC. Using reference TRBV5-1 and TRBJ1-2 for the parts outside the CDR3, the full variable domain is KAGVTQTPRYLIKTRGQQVTLSCSPISGHRSVSWYQQTPGQGLQFLFEYFSETQRNKGNFPGRFSGRQFSNSRSEMNVSTLELGDSALYLCASSPRQGGDYGYTFGSGTRLTVV.

As regards this clone: Within the sample, other DNA sequences also encode this same CDR3. The chain is built from TRBV11-3 and TRBJ2-1; 7 bases align to TRBD2. V shed 1 base and J 3 bases; nucleotides not matched to a gene: 0. The CDR3 has 14 residues. Germline CDR1 and CDR2: SGHNT and YENEEA. CDR3 sequence reads: CASSLAGGYNEQFF. The CDR3 DNA follows: TGTGCCAGCAGCTTAGCGGGAGGCTACAATGAGCAGTTCTTC.

This clone was seen only a few times. The V call is TRBV21-1, the J call TRBJ2-7; the table assigns TRBD1, which was not confirmed against the DNA. TRBV21-1 has pseudogene status. There are 16 residues in the CDR3. The CDR3 region is CASSKKRTGGPYEQYF. DNA for the CDR3: TGTGCCAGCAGCAAAAAAAGGACAGGGGGTCCCTACGAGCAGTACTTC.

The V gene is TRBV18, the J gene TRBJ1-1, with 8 bases identical to TRBD1. Germline assignment: CDR1 KGHSH and CDR2 LQKENI. J lost 1 base, V lost 8 bases, and 6 bases had no gene match. This CDR3 region has 14 residues. CDR3 bases: TGTGCCAGCCTGACAGGGGCGGAGAACACTGAAGCTTTCTTT. Translating it yields CASLTGAENTEAFF.

Only one count was recorded for this clone. V usage is TRBV9 and J usage is TRBJ2-2; D is unresolved. This CDR3 is 13 amino acids long. V was shortened by 4 bases and J by 0 bases, with 4 bases between the two germline ends. Germline-derived CDR1 and CDR2 are SGDLS and YYNGEE. The CDR3 is CASSPTNTGELFF. CDR3 DNA sequence: TGTGCCAGCAGCCCAACGAACACCGGGGAGCTGTTTTTT.

This clone was picked up a small number of times. This chain uses TRBV19 with TRBJ1-5; D unclear. CDR1 is LNHDA and CDR2 is SQIVND in the germline V gene (reference sequence). Trimming pared 2 bases from V and 6 bases from J, leaving 11 bases between. This CDR3 region has 14 residues. CDR3 DNA: TGTGCCAGTAGTATACCCCTCGGTTCTCAGCCCCAGCATTTT. This sequence encodes CASSIPLGSQPQHF.

There are a few counts of this clone. This chain uses TRBV15 with TRBJ2-5, with a weak D call TRBD2 (5 bases). CDR1 is LNHNV and CDR2 is YYDKDF in the germline V gene (reference sequence). Trimming pared 1 base from V and 5 bases from J, leaving 20 bases between. This CDR3 comprises 17 residues. CDR3 residues: CATSRARGPGRGETQYF. Here the CDR3 DNA reads TGTGCCACCAGCAGAGCTCGAGGACCGGGGAGAGGTGAGACCCAGTACTTC.

The chain combines TRBV27 with TRBJ1-5; TRBD1 might be the D (6 bases). The germline V gene has CDR1 MNHEY and CDR2 SMNVEV (reference sequence). The CDR3 extends over 16 amino acids. V shed 0 bases and J shed 5 bases, with 14 bases lying between them. This CDR3 is CASSLSSGVSDQPQHF. In DNA form, the CDR3 reads TGTGCCAGCAGTTTATCATCAGGGGTTAGTGATCAGCCCCAGCATTTT.

CDR3 in DNA: TGTGCCACCACCCGAATAGCTGGGGCCAACGTCCTGACTTTC. Amino acid sequence: CATTRIAGANVLTF. The genes are TRBV19 and TRBJ2-6, with D hard to call. The germline V gene has CDR1 LNHDA and CDR2 SQIVND (reference sequence). This CDR3 is built from 14 residues. V was clipped by 10 bases and J by 2 bases, with 12 bases between them.

The V call is TRBV6-5, the J call TRBJ2-7; 7 bases line up with TRBD2. The CDR3 contains 15 residues. Germline CDR1 is MNHEY and CDR2 is SVGAGI. Germline trimming cut 0 bases from V and 5 bases from J; bases unmatched to any gene: 7. The CDR3 is CASSYSDGRRDEQYF. The CDR3, as DNA: TGTGCCAGCAGTTACTCTGACGGGAGGCGGGACGAGCAGTACTTC.

The CDR3 loop reads CASSPVEAAYEQYF. The CDR3 nucleotides are TGTGCCAGCAGCCCCGTGGAGGCAGCCTACGAGCAGTACTTC. The gene calls are TRBV9 and TRBJ2-7, with D tentatively TRBD2 (5 bases). This CDR3 is 14 amino acids long. Deletions cut 4 bases from V and 2 bases from J, with 13 bases between. CDR1 and CDR2 from the germline V gene are SGDLS and YYNGEE.

This rearrangement joins TRBV19 to TRBJ2-7; TRBD1 matches at 11 bases. The V segment lost 5 bases and the J segment 3 bases; nucleotides outside the gene matches: 3. The germline V gene encodes CDR1 LNHDA and CDR2 SQIVND (reference sequence). This CDR3 comprises 14 residues. CDR3 amino acids: CASSAGTGGYEQYF. The CDR3 DNA reads TGTGCCAGTAGTGCCGGGACAGGGGGCTACGAGCAGTACTTC.

This chain connects TRBV5-6 to TRBJ2-6, with D unclear. Trimming took off 0 bases at V and 2 bases at J, with 12 bases between the two ends. The V gene's germline CDR1 is SGHDT and CDR2 YYEEEE. The CDR3 contains 17 residues. CDR3 DNA sequence: TGTGCCAGCAGCTTGGGGCCACAGAATCCTGGGGCCAACGTCCTGACTTTC. It yields the protein CASSLGPQNPGANVLTF.